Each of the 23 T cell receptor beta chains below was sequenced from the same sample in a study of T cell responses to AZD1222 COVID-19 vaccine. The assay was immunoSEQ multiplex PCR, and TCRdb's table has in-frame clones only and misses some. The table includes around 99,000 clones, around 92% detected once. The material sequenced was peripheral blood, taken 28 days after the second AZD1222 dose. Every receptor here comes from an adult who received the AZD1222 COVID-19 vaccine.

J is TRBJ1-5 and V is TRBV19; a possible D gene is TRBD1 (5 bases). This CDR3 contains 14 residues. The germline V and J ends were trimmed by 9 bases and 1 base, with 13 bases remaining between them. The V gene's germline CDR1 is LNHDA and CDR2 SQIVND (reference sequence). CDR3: CASLPNRSNQPQHF. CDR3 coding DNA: TGTGCCAGCCTACCCAACAGGAGCAATCAGCCCCAGCATTTT.

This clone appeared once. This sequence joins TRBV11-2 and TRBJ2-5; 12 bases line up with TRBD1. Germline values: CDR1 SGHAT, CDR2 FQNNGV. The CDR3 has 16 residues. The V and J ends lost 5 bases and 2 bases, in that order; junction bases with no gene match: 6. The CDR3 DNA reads TGTGCCAGCAGCCGACGGGACAGGGGGCGTCAAGAGACCCAGTACTTC. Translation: CASSRRDRGRQETQYF.

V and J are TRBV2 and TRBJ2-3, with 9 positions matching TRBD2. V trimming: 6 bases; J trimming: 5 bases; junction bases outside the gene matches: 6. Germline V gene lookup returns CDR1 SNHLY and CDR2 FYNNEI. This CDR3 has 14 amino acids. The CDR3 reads CASRAGGRRDTQYF. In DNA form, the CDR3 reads TGTGCCAGCAGGGCGGGGGGGCGGCGAGATACGCAGTATTTT.

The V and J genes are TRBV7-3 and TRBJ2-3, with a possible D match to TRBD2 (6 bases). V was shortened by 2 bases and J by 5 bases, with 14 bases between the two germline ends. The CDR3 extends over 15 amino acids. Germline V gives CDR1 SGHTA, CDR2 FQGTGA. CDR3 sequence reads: CASSLSGLSRDTQYF. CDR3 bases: TGTGCCAGCAGCTTATCGGGACTCAGTCGAGATACGCAGTATTTT.

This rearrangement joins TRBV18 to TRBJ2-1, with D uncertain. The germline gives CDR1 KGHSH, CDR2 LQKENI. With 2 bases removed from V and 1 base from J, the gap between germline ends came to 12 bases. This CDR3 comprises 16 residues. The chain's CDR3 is CASSPAQLFSYNEQFF. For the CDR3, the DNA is TGTGCCAGCTCACCAGCCCAATTATTTTCCTACAATGAGCAGTTCTTC.

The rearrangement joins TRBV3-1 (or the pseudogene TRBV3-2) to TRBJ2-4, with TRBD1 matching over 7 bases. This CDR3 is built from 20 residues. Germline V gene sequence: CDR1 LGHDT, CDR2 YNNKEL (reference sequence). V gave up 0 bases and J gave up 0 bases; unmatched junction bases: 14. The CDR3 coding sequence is TGTGCCAGCAGCCAAGAGCCGGGACAGCGGACCCCTTTAGCCAAAAACATTCAGTACTTC. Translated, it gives CASSQEPGQRTPLAKNIQYF.

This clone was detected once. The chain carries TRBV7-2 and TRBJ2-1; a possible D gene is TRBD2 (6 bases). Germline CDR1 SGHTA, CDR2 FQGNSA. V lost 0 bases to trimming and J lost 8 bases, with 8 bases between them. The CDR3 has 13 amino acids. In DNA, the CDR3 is TGTGCCAGCAGCTTAGCAGGAGGGTATGAGCAGTTCTTC. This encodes CASSLAGGYEQFF.

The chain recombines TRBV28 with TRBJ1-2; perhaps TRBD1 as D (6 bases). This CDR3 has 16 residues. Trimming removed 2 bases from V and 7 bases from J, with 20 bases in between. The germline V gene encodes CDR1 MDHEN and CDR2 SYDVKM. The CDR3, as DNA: TGTGCCAGCAGTTTAAGACTCGGGGGGCAGGGAGGTGGCTACACCTTC. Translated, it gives CASSLRLGGQGGGYTF.

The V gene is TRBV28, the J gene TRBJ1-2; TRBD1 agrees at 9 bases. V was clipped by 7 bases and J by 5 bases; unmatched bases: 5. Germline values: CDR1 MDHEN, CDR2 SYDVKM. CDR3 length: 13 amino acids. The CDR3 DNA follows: TGTGCCAGCACTACAGGGGGCCATTATGGCTACACCTTC. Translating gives CASTTGGHYGYTF.

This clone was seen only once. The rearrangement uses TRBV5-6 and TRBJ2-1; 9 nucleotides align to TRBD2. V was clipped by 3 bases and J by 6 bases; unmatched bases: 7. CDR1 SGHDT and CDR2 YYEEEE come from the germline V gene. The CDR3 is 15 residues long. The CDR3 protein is CASSSGLASSNEQFF. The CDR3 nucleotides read TGTGCCAGCAGCTCGGGACTAGCCTCATCCAATGAGCAGTTCTTC.

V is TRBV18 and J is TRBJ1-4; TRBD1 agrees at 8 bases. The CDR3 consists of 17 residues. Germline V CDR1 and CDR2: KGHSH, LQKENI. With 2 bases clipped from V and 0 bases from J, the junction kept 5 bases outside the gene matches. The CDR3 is CASSPTGQAATNEKLFF. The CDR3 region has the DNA TGTGCCAGCTCACCAACGGGACAGGCCGCAACTAATGAAAAACTGTTTTTT.

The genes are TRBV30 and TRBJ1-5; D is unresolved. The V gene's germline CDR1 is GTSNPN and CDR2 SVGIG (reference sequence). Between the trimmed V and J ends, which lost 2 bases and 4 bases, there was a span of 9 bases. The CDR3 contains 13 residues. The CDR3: CAWSPTANQPQHF. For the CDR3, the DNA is TGTGCCTGGAGTCCGACGGCTAATCAGCCCCAGCATTTT.

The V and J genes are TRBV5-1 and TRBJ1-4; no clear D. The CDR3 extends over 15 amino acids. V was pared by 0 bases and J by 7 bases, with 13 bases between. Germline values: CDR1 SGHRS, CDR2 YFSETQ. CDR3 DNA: TGCGCCAGCAGCTTGGGGGCAGCGCGGCGTGAAAAACTGTTTTTT. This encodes CASSLGAARREKLFF.

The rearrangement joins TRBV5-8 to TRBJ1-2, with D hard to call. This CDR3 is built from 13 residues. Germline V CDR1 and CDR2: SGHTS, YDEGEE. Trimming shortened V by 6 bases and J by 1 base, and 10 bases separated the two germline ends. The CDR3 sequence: CASTRVNNYGYTF. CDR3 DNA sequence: TGTGCCAGCACCAGAGTCAATAACTATGGCTACACCTTC.

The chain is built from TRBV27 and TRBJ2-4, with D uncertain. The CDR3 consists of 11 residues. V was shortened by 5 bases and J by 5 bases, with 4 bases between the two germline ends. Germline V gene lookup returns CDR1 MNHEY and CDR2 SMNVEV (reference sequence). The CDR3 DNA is TGTGCCAGCAGTGGGGAAAACATTCAGTACTTC. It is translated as CASSGENIQYF.

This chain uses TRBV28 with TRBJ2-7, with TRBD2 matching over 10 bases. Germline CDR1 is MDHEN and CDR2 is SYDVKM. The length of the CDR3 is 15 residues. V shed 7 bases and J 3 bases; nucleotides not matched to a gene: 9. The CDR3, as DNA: TGTGCCAGCACCGTCCTAGCGGGAGCTATCTACGAGCAGTACTTC. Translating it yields CASTVLAGAIYEQYF.

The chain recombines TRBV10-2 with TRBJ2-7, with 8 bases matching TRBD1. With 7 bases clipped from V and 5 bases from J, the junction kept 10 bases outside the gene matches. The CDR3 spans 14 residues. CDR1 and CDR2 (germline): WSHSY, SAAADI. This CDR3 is CASKGQGFMDEQYF. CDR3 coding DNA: TGCGCCAGCAAAGGACAGGGATTTATGGACGAGCAGTACTTC.

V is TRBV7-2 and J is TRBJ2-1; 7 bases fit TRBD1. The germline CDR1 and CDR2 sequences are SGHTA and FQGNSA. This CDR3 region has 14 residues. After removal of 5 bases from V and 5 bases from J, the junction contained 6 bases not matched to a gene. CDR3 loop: CASSPDRVHNEQFF. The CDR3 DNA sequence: TGTGCCAGCAGCCCTGACAGGGTCCACAATGAGCAGTTCTTC.

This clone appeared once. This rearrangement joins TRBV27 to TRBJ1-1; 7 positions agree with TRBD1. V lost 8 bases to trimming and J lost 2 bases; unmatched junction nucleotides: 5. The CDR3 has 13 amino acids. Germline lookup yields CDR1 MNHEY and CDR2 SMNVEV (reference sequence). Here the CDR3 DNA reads TGTGCCAGCCTTGACAGGGCAAACACTGAAGCTTTCTTT. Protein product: CASLDRANTEAFF.

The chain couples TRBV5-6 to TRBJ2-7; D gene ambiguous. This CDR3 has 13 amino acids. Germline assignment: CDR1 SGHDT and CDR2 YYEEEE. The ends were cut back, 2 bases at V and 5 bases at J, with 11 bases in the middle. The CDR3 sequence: CASSLWQLHEQYF. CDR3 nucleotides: TGTGCCAGCAGCTTATGGCAGCTGCACGAGCAGTACTTC.

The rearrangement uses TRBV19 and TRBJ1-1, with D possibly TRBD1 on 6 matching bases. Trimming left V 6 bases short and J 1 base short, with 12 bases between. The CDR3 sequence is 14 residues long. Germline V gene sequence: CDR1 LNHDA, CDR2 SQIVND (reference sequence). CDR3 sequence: CASSEGQTNTEAFF. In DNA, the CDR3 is TGTGCCAGTAGCGAAGGACAGACGAACACTGAAGCTTTCTTT.

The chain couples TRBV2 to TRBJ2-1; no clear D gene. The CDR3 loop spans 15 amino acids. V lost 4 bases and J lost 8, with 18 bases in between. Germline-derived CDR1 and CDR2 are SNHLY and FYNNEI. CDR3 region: CASSGLLRLGDEQFF. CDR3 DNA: TGTGCCAGCAGTGGCTTACTCCGGTTGGGCGATGAGCAGTTCTTC. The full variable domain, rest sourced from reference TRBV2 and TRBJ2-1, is EPEVTQTPSHQVTQMGQEVILRCVPISNHLYFYWYRQILGQKVEFLVSFYNNEISEKSEIFDDQFSVERPDGSNFTLKIRSTKLEDSAMYFCASSGLLRLGDEQFFGPGTRLTVL.

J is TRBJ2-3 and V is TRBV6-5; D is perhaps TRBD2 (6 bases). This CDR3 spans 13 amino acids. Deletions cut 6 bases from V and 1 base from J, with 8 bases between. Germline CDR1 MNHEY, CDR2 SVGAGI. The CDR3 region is CASRWGGTDTQYF. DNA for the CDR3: TGTGCCAGCAGATGGGGGGGCACAGATACGCAGTATTTT.